The T cell receptor (beta chain) described here comes from a study of blood T cell repertoires in COVID-19. Study information: The United States, Italy and Spain supplied acute and convalescent COVID-19 samples. T cells, B-cell-depleted T cells, or PBMCs provided the cDNA or gDNA that served as material.

In the original workflow: Counts of nucleated cells, estimated from reference gene primer amplification, were obtained. TCRdb's copy holds only in-frame clones and misses some; the assay was immunoSEQ multiplex PCR. That table is the source of V, J and clone size, and D and trimming were worked out from the DNA. The sample lists some 100,000 clones; about nine tenths were seen once. The CDR3 sequence is 13 residues long. The germline CDR1 and CDR2 sequences are MNHEY and SVGEGT. V was clipped by 5 bases and J by 3 bases; unmatched bases: 4. Sequenced input: peripheral blood. The receptor was isolated from a man between 70 and 80 years old with acute or convalescent COVID-19. This chain uses TRBV6-2 or TRBV6-3 with TRBJ2-7; TRBD1 aligns across 7 bases. The CDR3 protein is CASSRDSFYEQYF. The CDR3 nucleotides are TGTGCCAGCAGTCGGGACAGCTTCTACGAGCAGTACTTC.